This TCR beta chain was obtained from a study of T-cell memory formation after mild COVID-19. Overall study findings and caveats: Largely, contracting CD4+ clones fell within CM and EM, and contracting CD8+ clones within EMRA.

From germline, CDR1 is SGDLS and CDR2 YYNGEE. The V end was cut by 7 bases, the J end by 1 base, with 7 bases between. The CDR3 has 12 amino acids. With constant-segment primers, 5'RACE yielded cDNA libraries of TCR alpha and TCR beta that carried sample barcodes and UMIs. TCRdb redid the calling of the 5' RACE reads with MiXCR, one entry per CDR3 protein. The sample contains 200,000 or so distinct CDR3 sequences, 16% of which appear only once. This clonotype appeared a few times. Its antigen is currently unknown. The origin of this receptor is an adult woman who had mild COVID-19 (a few samples of this study predate the infection). Cell type and time point are not known. Sequences were obtained from PBMCs or a T cell subset sorted from them (not recorded which). The chain links TRBV9 to TRBJ2-3; D unresolved. The CDR3 nucleotides are TGTGCCAGCTGTGCAGGCACAGATACGCAGTATTTT. Translated, it gives CASCAGTDTQYF.